These T cell receptor beta chains were read from a single sample in a study of blood T cell repertoires in COVID-19. Only in-frame clones appear in the TCRdb table, and some are missing; sequencing was by immunoSEQ multiplex PCR. The sample carries approximately 220,000 clones, approximately 85% recorded once. The sequencing input was peripheral blood. The receptors here all came from a man aged 50 or older who had recovered from COVID-19. The CDR3 runs from the conserved cysteine through the conserved F or W. The order of the fields is D gene, J gene, V gene, clone size, CDR3 protein, CDR3 DNA. The D gene is left open where the match is weak. The listing skips clone size in some rows; elsewhere it reads once, few, many or a size class.

-,TRBJ1-1,TRBV28,-,CASSESEASAFF,TGTGCCAGCAGCGAATCGGAAGCGTCCGCTTTCTTT
-,TRBJ2-3,TRBV29-1,-,CSVVRGRGDTQYF,TGCAGCGTTGTCAGGGGTCGTGGGGATACGCAGTATTTT
-,TRBJ1-2,TRBV9,-,CASSPQGAISYGYTF,TGTGCCAGCAGCCCGCAAGGGGCCATCTCCTATGGCTACACCTTC
-,TRBJ2-1,TRBV7-9,-,CASIRTGASDNEQFF,TGTGCCAGCATCCGCACAGGCGCCAGCGACAATGAGCAGTTCTTC
-,TRBJ1-4,TRBV3-1/TRBV3-2,-,CASSQVLGGSNEKLFF,TGTGCCAGCAGCCAAGTCCTTGGGGGGTCCAATGAAAAACTGTTTTTT
-,TRBJ1-4,TRBV6-5,-,CASSLLEKLFF,TGTGCCAGCAGTCTCCTAGAAAAACTGTTTTTT
-,TRBJ1-2,TRBV18,few,CASSPGGISNYGYTF,TGTGCCAGCTCACCAGGAGGGATCAGTAACTATGGCTACACCTTC
-,TRBJ1-2,TRBV2,once,CASSPNPGNYGYTF,TGTGCCAGCAGCCCCAACCCAGGCAACTATGGCTACACCTTC
-,TRBJ2-2,TRBV7-2,-,CASSSVLRSGELFF,TGTGCCAGCAGCTCGGTGTTGCGATCCGGGGAGCTGTTTTTT
TRBD2,TRBJ2-7,TRBV6-2/TRBV6-3,few,CASSRPTSGSLHEQYF,TGTGCCAGCAGTCGCCCCACTAGCGGGAGTCTCCACGAGCAGTACTTC
-,TRBJ2-3,TRBV7-2,-,CASRSQAGPTDTQYF,TGTGCCAGCAGATCCCAGGCGGGGCCCACAGATACGCAGTATTTT
-,TRBJ2-1,TRBV2,-,CASSYRGRAGNEQFF,TGTGCCAGCAGCTATCGGGGAAGGGCGGGGAATGAGCAGTTCTTC
-,TRBJ1-5,TRBV6-1,-,CASSEDLDSRGQPQHF,TGTGCCAGCAGTGAAGATTTGGACAGCAGGGGACAGCCCCAGCATTTT
-,TRBJ1-5,TRBV5-5,-,CASSLREVPMGQPQHF,TGTGCCAGCAGCTTACGGGAGGTCCCAATGGGTCAGCCCCAGCATTTT
TRBD2,TRBJ2-1,TRBV27,-,CASSSKLAGSYNEQFF,TGTGCCAGCAGTTCGAAACTAGCGGGTTCCTACAATGAGCAGTTCTTC
-,TRBJ2-7,TRBV28,-,CASSPPRNYEQYF,TGTGCCAGCAGTCCCCCCAGAAACTACGAGCAGTACTTC